This is a list of T cell receptor beta chains from one sample in a study of cytomegalovirus exposure and HLA in healthy donors. Libraries were prepared by immunoSEQ multiplex PCR; TCRdb keeps only in-frame clonotypes and omits some of them. The table has 100,000 to 150,000 clones, 75% to 85% seen once. Material: PBMCs. Receptor source: a male donor in good health and CMV-seronegative. Both conserved end residues are trimmed from each CDR3.

v_gene,j_gene,CDR3aa
TRBV28,TRBJ1-2,ASTSQGGSGSTNYGYT
TRBV9,TRBJ1-1,ASSVAKGALNTEAF
TRBV27,TRBJ1-2,ASSSTGGPNYGYT
TRBV30,TRBJ1-3,AWGTGNSGNTIY
TRBV18,TRBJ2-1,ASSPGTSSAYNEQF
TRBV7-9,TRBJ2-1,ASSPRQGEINEQF
TRBV7-9,TRBJ2-2,ASSITRTSTGELF
TRBV11-2,TRBJ2-3,ASSSLTSGRTDTQY
TRBV10-3,TRBJ1-2,AISESGSLTTIYGYT
TRBV2,TRBJ1-3,ASIWDRESGNTIY
TRBV9,TRBJ2-1,ASSVEGTSGRNEQF
TRBV19,TRBJ2-2,ASSPRDRSNTGELF
TRBV4-1,TRBJ1-5,ASSLETGGYQPQH
TRBV29-1,TRBJ1-2,SVGQGGKGYT
TRBV18,TRBJ1-5,ASSPQGNQPQH
TRBV6-5,TRBJ2-5,ASSFDREIPGETQY
TRBV18,TRBJ1-1,ASSSGLNTEAF
TRBV27,.,ASSPGGVYEQY
TRBV5-1,TRBJ2-2,ASSPLAGGSTNTGELF
TRBV6-1,TRBJ1-3,ASRRDSGNTIY
TRBV10-3,TRBJ2-3,AIKGLAGDTQY
TRBV10-3,TRBJ1-1,AISESGDDSEAF
TRBV7-9,TRBJ2-5,SSSLAGTGEFETQY
TRBV27,TRBJ2-7,ASSSNTGTEQY
TRBV27,TRBJ2-7,ASSSRTGSYEQY
TRBV27,TRBJ2-3,ASRPVRDAGASTDTQY
TRBV5-4,TRBJ2-7,ASSLSGAYEQY
TRBV7-9,TRBJ2-7,SSSLAPQPNYEQY
TRBV7-9,TRBJ1-4,ASSPLTGRWEKLF
TRBV7-9,TRBJ1-1,ASSPIGGTGGTEAF
TRBV7-2,TRBJ2-7,ASSGQGYREQY
TRBV10-1,TRBJ2-3,ASRPGLAGTDTQY
TRBV5-5,TRBJ2-1,ASSLAVTSTYNEQF
TRBV7-9,TRBJ2-1,ASRGNQGSSYNEQF
TRBV27,TRBJ2-3,ASSRPGQGFRHTDTQY
TRBV19,TRBJ2-7,ASSIGGSGGISYEQY
TRBV5-6,.,ASSARDREYEQY
TRBV6-5,TRBJ2-7,ASSYGLTDNEQY
TRBV7-9,TRBJ2-7,ASSQSDSRGRRYEQY
TRBV4-1,TRBJ1-2,ASSRGLYGYT
TRBV5-4,TRBJ2-1,ASSLGGTGRNEQF
TRBV27,TRBJ1-2,ASSLTGSLRVVYGYT
TRBV19,TRBJ1-2,ASTPAGRPNYGYT
TRBV28,TRBJ1-4,ASSFGGQGNEKLF
TRBV11-2,TRBJ2-7,ASSRQGVQGSYEQY
TRBV15,TRBJ2-1,ATSREGQGVTEQF
TRBV5-1,TRBJ2-1,ASSLLGGGIHNEQF
TRBV19,TRBJ2-5,ATTDSWGETQY